This T cell receptor beta chain was recorded in a study of siplizumab effects on memory and regulatory T cells. The V and J ends lost 5 bases and 3 bases respectively, with 13 bases between them. Germline V gene data show CDR1 as SGHTA and CDR2 as FQGNSA. The CDR3 has 15 amino acids. The protocol was immunoSEQ multiplex PCR, while the TCRdb copy is restricted to in-frame clones and leaves out a portion. This sample yields roughly 93,000 clones, of which around 94% are seen a single time; approximately 1.4% belongs to the top ten. The J gene is TRBJ1-4, the V gene TRBV7-2; D remains ambiguous. The sample taken for sequencing was non-Treg CD4+ T cells sorted from blood. The clonotype comes from a human donor in good health. The CDR3 DNA reads TGTGCCAGCAGCCTCCATAGGGTCGCTAATGAAAAACTGTTTTTT. This translates into CASSLHRVANEKLFF.